This TCR beta chain emerged from a study of cytomegalovirus exposure and HLA in healthy donors. Study-wide results and caveats: In a later analysis, V- and J-gene trimming of beta chains associated with a DCLRE1C missense variant, replicated independently. Many donors shared some public TCRs, even though most TCR sequences were rare. Productive status was seen about 87% or about 30% of the time for most TCR beta V segments in an earlier analysis.

This CDR3 spans 14 amino acids. CDR1 is MNHEY, CDR2 SVGAGI, per germline. The V end lost 3 bases, the J end lost 6 bases, and 11 bases lay between the germline ends. A few counts support this clone. Its antigen is not identified. The PCR ran on 60 Vbeta and 13 Jbeta primers. Produced via immunoSEQ multiplex PCR; TCRdb's table is partial and in-frame only. The data hold roughly 96,000 clones, with about 70% observed a single time. This clonotype originated in a woman in her 70s in good health and CMV-seropositive. The sample was PBMCs. V is TRBV6-5 and J is TRBJ2-2; perhaps TRBD2 as D (6 bases). The CDR3 DNA is TGTGCCAGCAGTTATACTAGCTCGGCCGGGGAGCTGTTTTTT. Residues: CASSYTSSAGELFF.